This TCR beta chain was captured in a study of early T cells in non-severe SARS-CoV-2 infection. This clonotype was seen at least ten times. One entry per CDR3 protein, called by TCRdb with MiXCR from the 5' RACE reads. This table holds roughly 120,000 distinct CDR3 sequences, 10% to 15% found once. There are 17 residues in the CDR3. CDR1 MDHEN and CDR2 SYDVKM come from the germline V gene. With 7 bases clipped from V and 0 bases from J, the junction kept 11 bases outside the gene matches. V usage is TRBV28 and J usage is TRBJ2-4, with 8 bases fitting TRBD2. The sequence derives from an adult who was a healthcare worker with PCR-confirmed SARS-CoV-2 infection or an uninfected control (not recorded which). This specimen consisted of whole blood, obtained at baseline. The CDR3 spells CASISRGAGAAKNIQYF. CDR3 DNA: TGTGCCAGCATCTCACGGGGAGCGGGGGCAGCCAAAAACATTCAGTACTTC.